Sequencing of this T cell receptor beta chain was carried out in a study of monozygotic twins with inflammatory bowel disease. Findings and caveats of the study: Differences in immunosuppressive treatment may have been a source of added variability in patient repertoires.

On this clonotype itself: Antigen: not known.

UMIs were attached via template switching, each with a 6-nucleotide sample barcode. TCRdb reprocessed the 5' RACE reads and keeps a single row for each CDR3 protein, giving no DNA. The data show approximately 400,000 distinct CDR3 sequences, and the top ten clones hold about 2.5%. Germline CDR1 and CDR2: ENHRY and SYGVKD. The CDR3 runs to 15 residues. The chain links TRBV10-3 to TRBJ1-5; no DNA is available, so the TRBD1 call from TCRdb remains unchecked. The clonotype comes from a human donor with ulcerative colitis or Crohn's disease, or a healthy co-twin of an affected twin (not recorded which). Input material: blood. The CDR3 loop is CAISDRGGGNQPQHF.